This TCR beta chain was captured by sequencing in a study of cytomegalovirus exposure and HLA in healthy donors. Whole-study results and caveats: It was likely that a cluster of highly shared sequence variants was a sequencing artifact.

The V end lost 7 bases, the J end lost 0 bases, and 12 bases lay between the germline ends. The CDR3 has 14 amino acids. CDR1 is MDHEN, CDR2 SYDVKM, per germline. Notes on this clone: Its specificity is unknown.

PCR involved 60 Vbeta and 13 Jbeta primers. Here immunoSEQ multiplex PCR was the method, and the copy in TCRdb shows in-frame clones only, minus some. Of 90,000 to 120,000 clones in the sample, 60% to 85% are singletons; the top ten hold about 5%. Healthy bone marrow donors made up the donor group. The sequence was obtained from a female donor in good health and CMV-seropositive. The source material was PBMCs. The chain links TRBV28 to TRBJ2-5, with D maybe TRBD2 (6 bases). As DNA, the CDR3 is TGTGCCAGCAATACTAGCCCCAACCAAGAGACCCAGTACTTC. This sequence encodes CASNTSPNQETQYF.